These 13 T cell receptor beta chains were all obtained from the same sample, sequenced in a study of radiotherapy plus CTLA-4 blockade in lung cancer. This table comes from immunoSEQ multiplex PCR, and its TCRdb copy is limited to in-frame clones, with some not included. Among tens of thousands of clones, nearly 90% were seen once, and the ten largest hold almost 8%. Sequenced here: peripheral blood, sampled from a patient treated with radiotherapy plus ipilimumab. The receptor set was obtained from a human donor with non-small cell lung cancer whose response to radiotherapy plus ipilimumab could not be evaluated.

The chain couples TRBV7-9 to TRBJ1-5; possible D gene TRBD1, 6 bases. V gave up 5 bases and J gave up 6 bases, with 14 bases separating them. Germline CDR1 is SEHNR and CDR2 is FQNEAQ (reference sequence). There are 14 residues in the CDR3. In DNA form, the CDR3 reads TGTGCCAGCAGCAGGACAGAAAGGGTTCAGCCCCAGCATTTT. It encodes CASSRTERVQPQHF.

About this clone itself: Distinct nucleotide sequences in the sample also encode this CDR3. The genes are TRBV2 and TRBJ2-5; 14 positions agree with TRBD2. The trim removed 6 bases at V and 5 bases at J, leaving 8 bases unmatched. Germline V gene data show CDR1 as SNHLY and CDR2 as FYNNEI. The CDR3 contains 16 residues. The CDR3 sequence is CASRKGGLAGVETQYF. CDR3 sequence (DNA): TGTGCCAGCAGAAAAGGGGGACTAGCGGGAGTTGAGACCCAGTACTTC.

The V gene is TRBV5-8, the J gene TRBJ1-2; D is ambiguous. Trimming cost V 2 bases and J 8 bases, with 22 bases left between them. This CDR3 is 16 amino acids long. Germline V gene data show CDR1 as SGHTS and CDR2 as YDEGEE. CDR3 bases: TGTGCCAGCAGCTTTGGTGATGCGGACGGGAGGAGAGGCTACACCTTC. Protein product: CASSFGDADGRRGYTF.

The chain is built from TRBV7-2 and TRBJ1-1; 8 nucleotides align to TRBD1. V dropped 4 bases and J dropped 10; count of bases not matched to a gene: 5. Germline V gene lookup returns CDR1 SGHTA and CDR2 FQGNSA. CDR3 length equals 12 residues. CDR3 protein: CASSSDRGVAFF. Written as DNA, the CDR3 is TGTGCCAGCAGCTCCGACAGGGGAGTAGCTTTCTTT.

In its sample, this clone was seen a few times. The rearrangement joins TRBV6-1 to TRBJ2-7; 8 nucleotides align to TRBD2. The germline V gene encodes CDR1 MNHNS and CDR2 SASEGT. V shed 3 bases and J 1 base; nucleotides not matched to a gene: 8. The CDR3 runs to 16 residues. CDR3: CASSEPRVAGSYEQYF. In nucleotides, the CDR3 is TGTGCCAGCAGTGAGCCCAGGGTAGCGGGGTCCTACGAGCAGTACTTC.

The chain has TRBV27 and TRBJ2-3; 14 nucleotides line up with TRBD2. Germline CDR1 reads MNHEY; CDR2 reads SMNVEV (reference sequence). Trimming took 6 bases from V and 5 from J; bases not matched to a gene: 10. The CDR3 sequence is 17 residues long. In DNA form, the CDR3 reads TGTGCCAGCAGCCCAACCCGACTAGCGGGGGGGCGAGATACGCAGTATTTT. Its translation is CASSPTRLAGGRDTQYF.

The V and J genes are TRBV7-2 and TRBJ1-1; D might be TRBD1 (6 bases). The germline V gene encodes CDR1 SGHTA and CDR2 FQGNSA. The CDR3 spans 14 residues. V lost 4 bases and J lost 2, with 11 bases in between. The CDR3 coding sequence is TGTGCCAGCAGCTGGCAGGGGCTCAACACTGAAGCTTTCTTT. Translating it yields CASSWQGLNTEAFF.

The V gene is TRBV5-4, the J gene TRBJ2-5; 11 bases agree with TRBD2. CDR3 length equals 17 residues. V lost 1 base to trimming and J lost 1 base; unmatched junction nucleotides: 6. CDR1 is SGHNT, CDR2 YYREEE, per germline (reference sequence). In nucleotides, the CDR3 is TGTGCCAGCAGCTTGAACAGCCTAGCGGGGGGCCAAGAGACCCAGTACTTC. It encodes CASSLNSLAGGQETQYF.

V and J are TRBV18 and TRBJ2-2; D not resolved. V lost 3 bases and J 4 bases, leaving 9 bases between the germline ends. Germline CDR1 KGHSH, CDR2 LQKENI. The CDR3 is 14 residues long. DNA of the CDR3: TGTGCCAGCTCACCCGTACGGTCCACCGGGGAGCTGTTTTTT. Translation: CASSPVRSTGELFF.

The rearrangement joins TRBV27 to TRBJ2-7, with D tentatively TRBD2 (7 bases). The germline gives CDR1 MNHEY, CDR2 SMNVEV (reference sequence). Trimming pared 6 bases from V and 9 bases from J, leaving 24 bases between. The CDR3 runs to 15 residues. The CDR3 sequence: CASRSSSPRGAGQYF. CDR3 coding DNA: TGTGCCAGCAGAAGCAGTTCCCCCCGGGGGGCCGGGCAGTACTTC.

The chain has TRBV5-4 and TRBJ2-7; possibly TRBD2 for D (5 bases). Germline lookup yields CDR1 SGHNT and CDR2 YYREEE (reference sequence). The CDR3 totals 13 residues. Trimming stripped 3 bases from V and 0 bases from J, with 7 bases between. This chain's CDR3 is CASSSGSSYEQYF. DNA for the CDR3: TGTGCCAGCAGCTCGGGGAGCTCCTACGAGCAGTACTTC.

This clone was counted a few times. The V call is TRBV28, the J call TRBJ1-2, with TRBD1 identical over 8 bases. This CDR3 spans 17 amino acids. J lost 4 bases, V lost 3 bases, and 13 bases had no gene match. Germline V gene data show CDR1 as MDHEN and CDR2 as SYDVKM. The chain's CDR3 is CASSFRDRPFVGYGYTF. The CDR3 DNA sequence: TGTGCCAGCAGTTTCCGGGACAGGCCCTTTGTGGGCTATGGCTACACCTTC.

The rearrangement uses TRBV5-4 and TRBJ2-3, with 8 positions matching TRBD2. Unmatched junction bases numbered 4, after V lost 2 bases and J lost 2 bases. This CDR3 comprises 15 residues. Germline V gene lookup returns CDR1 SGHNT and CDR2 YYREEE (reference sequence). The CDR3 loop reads CASSFGRGDTDTQYF. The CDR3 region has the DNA TGTGCCAGCAGCTTCGGGAGGGGGGACACAGATACGCAGTATTTT.